The 15 T cell receptor beta chains given below trace back to one sample, sequenced in a study of regulatory T cells in long-lasting Graves disease. Documented time point: newly diagnosed GD, antithyroid drugs for less than 3 months. The TCR library used RNA extracted from PBMCs. Through Arm-PCR of CDR3 regions and iRepertoire HTBI primers, TCR beta libraries were built. TCRdb re-called the multiplex PCR reads through MiXCR, storing one row per CDR3 protein. The data hold about 240,000 distinct CDR3 sequences, with 20% to 25% observed a single time. Sequenced material: peripheral blood mononuclear cells (PBMCs), taken at new diagnosis, from a patient treated with antithyroid drugs. The receptor source for this set is a female donor with Graves disease.

The table lists this clonotype with many counts. The chain uses TRBV18 and TRBJ1-1; 8 bases are a match to TRBD1. V was clipped by 5 bases and J by 9 bases; unmatched bases: 11. Looked up from germline, CDR1 is KGHSH and CDR2 is LQKENI. The CDR3 is 14 residues long. The CDR3 sequence: CASSYNDRGSQAFF. The CDR3 DNA is TGTGCCAGCTCATATAATGACAGGGGAAGTCAAGCTTTCTTT.

This clonotype was seen many times. The chain is built from TRBV28 and TRBJ1-1; 10 bases line up with TRBD1. Trimming at V came to 8 bases and at J to 4 bases, leaving 10 bases not matched to a gene. The CDR3 totals 15 residues. Germline V gives CDR1 MDHEN, CDR2 SYDVKM. The CDR3 DNA sequence: TGTGCCAGCTCTCTGGGAGGACAGGGGGTCACTGAAGCTTTCTTT. Protein product: CASSLGGQGVTEAFF. Full variable domain (remainder filled in from reference TRBV28 and TRBJ1-1): DVKVTQSSRYLVKRTGEKVFLECVQDMDHENMFWYRQDPGLGLRLIYFSYDVKMKEKGDIPEGYSVSREKKERFSLILESASTNQTSMYLCASSLGGQGVTEAFFGQGTRLTVV.

This chain joins TRBV15 and TRBJ2-2, with a possible D match to TRBD2 (7 bases). The CDR3 is made up of 14 amino acids. V lost 9 bases and J 4 bases, leaving 15 bases between the germline ends. The germline V gene has CDR1 LNHNV and CDR2 YYDKDF (reference sequence). The CDR3 loop reads CATRRGGSTGELFF. DNA of the CDR3: TGTGCCACTAGGAGGGGGGGGAGCACCGGGGAGCTGTTTTTT.

The chain employs TRBV6-2 or TRBV6-3 and TRBJ1-5, with unresolved D. Trimming cost V 8 bases and J 2 bases, with 7 bases left between them. The CDR3 is 12 amino acids. Germline CDR1 is MNHEY and CDR2 is SVGEGT. The CDR3 loop reads CASGEGNQPQHF. CDR3 bases: TGTGCCAGCGGGGAGGGCAATCAGCCCCAGCATTTT.

This clonotype was observed many times. V is TRBV7-2 and J is TRBJ2-3; D is tentatively TRBD1 or TRBD2 (7 bases each). The CDR3 has 15 residues. V gave up 5 bases and J gave up 1 base, with 13 bases separating them. Germline V CDR1 and CDR2: SGHTA, FQGNSA. This CDR3 is CASSQQGGRTDTQYF. The CDR3 bases are TGTGCCAGCAGCCAGCAGGGGGGGCGCACAGATACGCAGTATTTT.

Ten or more counts support this clonotype. V usage is TRBV24-1 and J usage is TRBJ2-7; TRBD2 might be the D (5 bases). CDR1 is KGHDR and CDR2 is SFDVKD in the germline V gene. With 0 bases removed from V and 5 bases from J, the gap between germline ends came to 7 bases. This CDR3 comprises 13 residues. CDR3 sequence: CATSDLAGDEQYF. CDR3 nucleotides: TGTGCCACCAGTGATTTGGCGGGCGACGAGCAGTACTTC.

This clonotype was seen repeatedly, ten times or more. The chain couples TRBV7-2 to TRBJ1-2; D unresolved. V gave up 1 base and J gave up 4 bases, with 10 bases separating them. The CDR3 consists of 14 residues. Germline CDR1 and CDR2: SGHTA and FQGNSA. In nucleotides, the CDR3 is TGTGCCAGCAGCTTAGACCTGTCGGCCTATGGCTACACCTTC. Protein sequence: CASSLDLSAYGYTF.

Details on this clonotype: A far larger clone is one nucleotide away, so this likely arose from a read error. The rearrangement uses TRBV7-2 and TRBJ2-1, with a tentative D call TRBD1 (5 bases). The germline V and J ends were trimmed by 3 bases and 10 bases, with 10 bases remaining between them. The CDR3 runs to 12 residues. CDR1 is SGHTA and CDR2 is FQGNSA in the germline V gene. This chain's CDR3 is CASSLSWGEQFF. The CDR3 nucleotides are TGTGCCAGCAGCTTGAGTTGGGGCGAGCAGTTCTTC.

The chain links TRBV20-1 to TRBJ1-6; TRBD1 is a possible D gene (5 bases). The CDR3 covers 14 residues. In germline, CDR1 is DFQATT, CDR2 SNEGSKA (reference sequence). V lost 6 bases to trimming and J lost 10 bases, with 19 bases between them. Here the CDR3 reads CSARTTGGDSPLHF. CDR3 bases: TGCAGTGCCCGAACCACAGGAGGAGACTCACCCCTCCACTTT.

In this sample, this clonotype turned up many times. The rearrangement joins TRBV6-2 or TRBV6-3 to TRBJ1-2, with D perhaps TRBD1 (6 bases). The CDR3 is 12 amino acids. The germline CDR1 and CDR2 sequences are MNHEY and SVGEGT. The germline V and J ends were trimmed by 10 bases and 7 bases, with 16 bases remaining between them. The CDR3 region is CATGRGALGYTF. CDR3 nucleotide sequence: TGTGCCACCGGGCGGGGGGCTCTTGGCTACACCTTC.

There are many counts of this clonotype. The chain joins TRBV7-9 to TRBJ1-2; D is unclear. Germline V gene lookup returns CDR1 SEHNR and CDR2 FQNEAQ (reference sequence). The V end lost 3 bases, the J end lost 2 bases, and 10 bases lay between the germline ends. CDR3 size: 14 residues. The CDR3 here is CASSFEALNYGYTF. CDR3 in DNA: TGTGCCAGCAGCTTTGAAGCTTTGAACTATGGCTACACCTTC.

This sequence joins TRBV7-6 and TRBJ2-3; TRBD2 agrees at 10 bases. J was trimmed by 3 bases and V by 5 bases; bases with no gene match: 11. Germline CDR1 SGHVS, CDR2 FNYEAQ. The length of the CDR3 is 17 residues. This CDR3 reads CASSLRSSGRTTDTQYF. The DNA of the CDR3 is TGTGCCAGCAGCCTCCGCTCTAGCGGGAGAACGACAGATACGCAGTATTTT.

This clonotype was seen at least ten times. The chain recombines TRBV6-2 or TRBV6-3 with TRBJ2-3; 14 bases map to TRBD2. This CDR3 is 17 amino acids long. The V and J ends lost 6 bases and 5 bases, in that order; junction bases with no gene match: 10. Germline CDR1 and CDR2: MNHEY and SVGEGT. The CDR3: CASSTLPGLAGEDTQYF. In nucleotides, the CDR3 is TGTGCCAGCAGCACCCTCCCGGGACTAGCGGGAGAAGATACGCAGTATTTT.

Ten or more counts support this clonotype. The V call is TRBV4-3, the J call TRBJ2-5, with TRBD1 as a possible D gene (5 bases). Trimming took off 0 bases at V and 2 bases at J, with 10 bases between the two ends. The CDR3 loop spans 15 amino acids. Per germline, CDR1 LGHNA and CDR2 YSLEER. The CDR3 DNA reads as TGCGCCAGCAGCCAAGATGGGGCAGGTCAAGAGACCCAGTACTTC. Translated, it gives CASSQDGAGQETQYF.

This clonotype appeared many times. One end of the junction fails to match germline, which may point to a read error. V usage is TRBV5-6 and J usage is TRBJ2-3; possible D gene TRBD1, 6 bases. Germline CDR1 reads SGHDT; CDR2 reads YYEEEE. The CDR3 consists of 15 residues. In DNA form, the CDR3 reads TGCGCCAGCAGCACCGGACAGACAAGCACAGATACGCAGTATTTT. Protein product: CASSTGQTSTDTQYF.